This is a list of T cell receptor beta chains from one sample in a study of Tregs in tolerant kidney transplant recipients. Assay: immunoSEQ multiplex PCR; the TCRdb copy retains only in-frame clones and omits some. This table has 95,000 to 120,000 clones, 90% appearing once. The starting material was CD4+ T cells from blood, obtained before the transplant. These receptors were obtained from a human donor who received a combined kidney and bone marrow transplant. The CDR3 runs from the conserved cysteine through the conserved F or W. The D gene is left open where the match is weak. Only part of the rows carry a size: once, few, many, or a class if the clone is expanded.

J gene: TRBJ1-5
CDR3 length: 15
D gene: -
clone size: -
V gene: TRBV7-2
CDR3 DNA: TGTGCCAGCAGCTTAGGGGGGGTACGTAATCAGCCCCAGCATTTT
CDR3 protein: CASSLGGVRNQPQHF

J gene: TRBJ2-7
CDR3 length: 14
D gene: -
clone size: -
V gene: TRBV9
CDR3 DNA: TGTGCCAGCAGCGTAGAAGAAAAGGAGGACGAGCAGTACTTC
CDR3 protein: CASSVEEKEDEQYF

J gene: TRBJ2-7
CDR3 length: 14
D gene: TRBD2
clone size: -
V gene: TRBV2
CDR3 DNA: TGTGCCAGCATGAGGAGGGGAGGGGACTACGAGCAGTACTTC
CDR3 protein: CASMRRGGDYEQYF

J gene: TRBJ1-6
CDR3 length: 14
D gene: -
clone size: few
V gene: TRBV7-9
CDR3 DNA: TGTGCCAGCAGCTTCACCCGGAGGGACTCACCCCTCCACTTT
CDR3 protein: CASSFTRRDSPLHF

J gene: TRBJ2-2
CDR3 length: 15
D gene: TRBD2
clone size: -
V gene: TRBV7-9
CDR3 DNA: TGTGCCAGCAGCCCGCGGGGGTGGAACACCGGGGAGCTGTTTTTT
CDR3 protein: CASSPRGWNTGELFF

J gene: TRBJ2-7
CDR3 length: 14
D gene: TRBD1
clone size: -
V gene: TRBV10-2
CDR3 DNA: TGCGCCAGCAGTACCGGACAGGGGGTCTGGGAGCAGTACTTC
CDR3 protein: CASSTGQGVWEQYF

J gene: TRBJ1-1
CDR3 length: 16
D gene: -
clone size: -
V gene: TRBV5-1
CDR3 DNA: TGCGCCAGCAGCTTGGCCCCCCTCTCCCTGAACACTGAAGCTTTCTTT
CDR3 protein: CASSLAPLSLNTEAFF

J gene: TRBJ1-1
CDR3 length: 12
D gene: -
clone size: -
V gene: TRBV28
CDR3 DNA: TGTGCCAGCAGTTTAGGACAGCGTGAAGCTTTCTTT
CDR3 protein: CASSLGQREAFF

J gene: TRBJ1-6
CDR3 length: 15
D gene: -
clone size: few
V gene: TRBV10-3
CDR3 DNA: TGTGCCATCAGGGCGGGCGACAGGCTGGGGTCACCCCTCCACTTT
CDR3 protein: CAIRAGDRLGSPLHF

J gene: TRBJ1-2
CDR3 length: 13
D gene: -
clone size: -
V gene: TRBV7-2
CDR3 DNA: TGTGCCAGCAGCCCAGCAGGGGAGGGCGGCTACACCTTC
CDR3 protein: CASSPAGEGGYTF

J gene: TRBJ1-4
CDR3 length: 15
D gene: TRBD1
clone size: -
V gene: TRBV5-1
CDR3 DNA: TGCGCCAGCAGCTTGGGGGACAGGGATAATGAAAAACTGTTTTTT
CDR3 protein: CASSLGDRDNEKLFF

J gene: TRBJ1-5
CDR3 length: 15
D gene: -
clone size: -
V gene: TRBV27
CDR3 DNA: TGTGCCAGTTCCGGGACACCGGGTAGCAATCAGCCCCAGCATTTT
CDR3 protein: CASSGTPGSNQPQHF

J gene: TRBJ1-5
CDR3 length: 16
D gene: -
clone size: -
V gene: TRBV19
CDR3 DNA: TGTGCCAGTAGTCGGGGGTCGGGGGTCGGGAATCAGCCCCAGCATTTT
CDR3 protein: CASSRGSGVGNQPQHF

J gene: TRBJ2-7
CDR3 length: 15
D gene: -
clone size: -
V gene: TRBV5-1
CDR3 DNA: TGCGCCAGCAGCCCGATTGGACGGGAGACCTACGAGCAGTACTTC
CDR3 protein: CASSPIGRETYEQYF

J gene: TRBJ2-3
CDR3 length: 16
D gene: TRBD2
clone size: -
V gene: TRBV27
CDR3 DNA: TGTGCCAGCAGTTCCCTAGCGGGCTTTAGCACAGATACGCAGTATTTT
CDR3 protein: CASSSLAGFSTDTQYF

J gene: TRBJ1-1
CDR3 length: 15
D gene: TRBD1
clone size: -
V gene: TRBV5-6
CDR3 DNA: TGTGCCAGCAGCTTTTCAGACAGGGAGAACACTGAAGCTTTCTTT
CDR3 protein: CASSFSDRENTEAFF

J gene: TRBJ2-4
CDR3 length: 14
D gene: TRBD1
clone size: -
V gene: TRBV29-1
CDR3 DNA: TGCAGCGCCGAAGATGGGACAGGGGGCAACATTCAGTACTTC
CDR3 protein: CSAEDGTGGNIQYF

J gene: TRBJ2-2
CDR3 length: 14
D gene: -
clone size: few
V gene: TRBV5-1
CDR3 DNA: TGCGCCAGCAGCTTGTTGCGACTCAACGGGGAGCTGTTTTTT
CDR3 protein: CASSLLRLNGELFF

J gene: TRBJ1-2
CDR3 length: 13
D gene: -
clone size: -
V gene: TRBV7-6
CDR3 DNA: TGTGCCAGCAGCTTAGAACAGTGGGTGGGCTACACCTTC
CDR3 protein: CASSLEQWVGYTF

J gene: TRBJ1-2
CDR3 length: 14
D gene: -
clone size: -
V gene: TRBV4-3
CDR3 DNA: TGCGCCAGCAGACGGACATTAGACAACTATGGCTACACCTTC
CDR3 protein: CASRRTLDNYGYTF

J gene: TRBJ2-3
CDR3 length: 16
D gene: TRBD2
clone size: -
V gene: TRBV5-6
CDR3 DNA: TGTGCCAGCAGCTCCATACTAGCGGGAGTGGCAGATACGCAGTATTTT
CDR3 protein: CASSSILAGVADTQYF

J gene: TRBJ1-1
CDR3 length: 17
D gene: -
clone size: -
V gene: TRBV27
CDR3 DNA: TGTGCCAGCACCCTATTTAGGACAGATACTTTGAACACTGAAGCTTTCTTT
CDR3 protein: CASTLFRTDTLNTEAFF

J gene: TRBJ1-3
CDR3 length: 15
D gene: TRBD1
clone size: few
V gene: TRBV5-1
CDR3 DNA: TGCGCCAGCAGCTCTACGACAGGGGGTGGAAACACCATATATTTT
CDR3 protein: CASSSTTGGGNTIYF

J gene: TRBJ1-2
CDR3 length: 15
D gene: -
clone size: -
V gene: TRBV6-5
CDR3 DNA: TGTGCCAGCAGGCGACAGGCTGTCCTTAACTATGGCTACACCTTC
CDR3 protein: CASRRQAVLNYGYTF

J gene: TRBJ1-2
CDR3 length: 14
D gene: -
clone size: -
V gene: TRBV27
CDR3 DNA: TGTGCCAGCAGCCGGACAGTCTCGGGCTATGGCTACACCTTC
CDR3 protein: CASSRTVSGYGYTF

J gene: TRBJ2-7
CDR3 length: 16
D gene: -
clone size: -
V gene: TRBV7-2
CDR3 DNA: TGTGCCAGCAGCTTAGCCAGGGTAGCGGCCCTCTACGAGCAGTACTTC
CDR3 protein: CASSLARVAALYEQYF

J gene: TRBJ1-1
CDR3 length: 16
D gene: -
clone size: -
V gene: TRBV6-1
CDR3 DNA: TGTGCCAGCAGTGAACCCAGATGGGCGATGGGCACTGAAGCTTTCTTT
CDR3 protein: CASSEPRWAMGTEAFF

J gene: TRBJ1-1
CDR3 length: 13
D gene: -
clone size: -
V gene: TRBV11-2
CDR3 DNA: TGTGCCAGCAGCTTAGATCTCGCGGCAGAAGCTTTCTTT
CDR3 protein: CASSLDLAAEAFF

J gene: TRBJ1-2
CDR3 length: 14
D gene: -
clone size: -
V gene: TRBV7-2
CDR3 DNA: TGTGCCACCTCCCTATCTCAGGGATTCTATGGCTACACCTTC
CDR3 protein: CATSLSQGFYGYTF

J gene: TRBJ2-1
CDR3 length: 14
D gene: -
clone size: few
V gene: TRBV7-2
CDR3 DNA: TGTGCCAGCAACGAAGGGACTCGCTATAGGGAGCAGTTCTTC
CDR3 protein: CASNEGTRYREQFF

J gene: TRBJ2-4
CDR3 length: 14
D gene: -
clone size: -
V gene: TRBV2
CDR3 DNA: TGTGCCAGCAAGGAGACGCACGCCAAAAACATTCAGTACTTC
CDR3 protein: CASKETHAKNIQYF

J gene: TRBJ1-4
CDR3 length: 15
D gene: -
clone size: -
V gene: TRBV2
CDR3 DNA: TGTGCCAGCAGTGAAGGGAGGGTAAAATTTGAAAAACTGTTTTTT
CDR3 protein: CASSEGRVKFEKLFF

J gene: TRBJ2-3
CDR3 length: 15
D gene: TRBD2
clone size: -
V gene: TRBV6-1
CDR3 DNA: TGTGCCAGCAGCCCTGGTAGCGGGAGCACAGATACGCAGTATTTT
CDR3 protein: CASSPGSGSTDTQYF

J gene: TRBJ1-1
CDR3 length: 14
D gene: -
clone size: -
V gene: TRBV2
CDR3 DNA: TGTGCCAGCAGTGACGAGCGGAGGACGGCTGACGGTTTCTTT
CDR3 protein: CASSDERRTADGFF

J gene: TRBJ2-7
CDR3 length: 14
D gene: -
clone size: once
V gene: TRBV4-1
CDR3 DNA: TGCGCCAGCAGCCAGGGAGCCGGAGGATACGAGCAGTACTTC
CDR3 protein: CASSQGAGGYEQYF

J gene: TRBJ1-2
CDR3 length: 14
D gene: -
clone size: -
V gene: TRBV4-3
CDR3 DNA: TGCGCCAGCAGCCAAAGCACAGGATTTAATGGCTACACCTTC
CDR3 protein: CASSQSTGFNGYTF

J gene: TRBJ2-1
CDR3 length: 15
D gene: TRBD1
clone size: -
V gene: TRBV6-5
CDR3 DNA: TGTGCCAGCAGTTCGAGGGACAGGGGATATAATGAGCAGTTCTTC
CDR3 protein: CASSSRDRGYNEQFF

J gene: TRBJ2-2
CDR3 length: 14
D gene: -
clone size: -
V gene: TRBV4-3
CDR3 DNA: TGCGCCAGCAGCCAGGGACACGACACCGGGGAGCTGTTTTTT
CDR3 protein: CASSQGHDTGELFF